The 11 T cell receptor beta chains presented below share a single source sample, sequenced in a study of T cell responses to AZD1222 COVID-19 vaccine. Using immunoSEQ multiplex PCR, the repertoire was profiled, and TCRdb retains in-frame clones only, with some absent. The sample holds around 94,000 clones; about 88% are singletons and the top ten take about 3.7%. This material consisted of peripheral blood, taken on day 0 of AZD1222 vaccination. Source of these receptors: an adult in good health.

The chain employs TRBV2 and TRBJ1-5; 9 bases are a match to TRBD1. This CDR3 is 14 amino acids long. The V and J ends lost 5 bases and 4 bases, in that order; junction bases with no gene match: 3. Germline CDR1 is SNHLY and CDR2 is FYNNEI. CDR3: CASSSGQGNQPQHF. Written as DNA, the CDR3 is TGTGCCAGCAGTTCGGGACAGGGAAATCAGCCCCAGCATTTT.

This clone was seen a handful of times. The V and J genes are TRBV19 and TRBJ1-2, with D unresolved. CDR1 is LNHDA, CDR2 SQIVND, per germline (reference sequence). CDR3 size: 15 residues. With 6 bases removed from V and 4 bases from J, the gap between germline ends came to 18 bases. CDR3 sequence (DNA): TGTGCCAGTAGCTCCCCGAAAGGTGAGGGCTATGGCTACACCTTC. Translation gives CASSSPKGEGYGYTF.

The chain recombines TRBV5-6 with TRBJ2-3; D is perhaps TRBD2 (5 bases). Trimming pared 4 bases from V and 8 bases from J, leaving 14 bases between. The germline V gene has CDR1 SGHDT and CDR2 YYEEEE. There are 13 residues in the CDR3. Here the CDR3 DNA reads TGTGCCAGCAGCCCACGGGCGGAGGTTACGCAGTATTTT. Translating gives CASSPRAEVTQYF.

The chain uses TRBV7-8 and TRBJ1-4; no definite D call. The CDR3 has 14 amino acids. Per the germline V gene, CDR1 is SGHVS and CDR2 is FQNEAQ. The germline V and J ends were trimmed by 3 bases and 6 bases, with 11 bases remaining between them. The CDR3 region is CASSLFRSHEKLFF. The DNA for the CDR3 is TGTGCCAGCAGCTTGTTTCGGAGTCATGAAAAACTGTTTTTT.

The chain carries TRBV7-3 and TRBJ2-3; no reliable D call. The CDR3 extends over 12 amino acids. V dropped 3 bases and J dropped 3 bases, with 4 bases sitting between them. Germline CDR1 SGHTA, CDR2 FQGTGA. CDR3 residues: CASSFRTDTQYF. CDR3 coding DNA: TGTGCCAGCAGCTTTAGGACAGATACGCAGTATTTT.

For the CDR3, the DNA is TGTGCAAGTCGCTTTTCACAGAGAATCTATGGCTACACCTTC. Translation gives CASRFSQRIYGYTF. The V call is TRBV12-2, the J call TRBJ1-2; TRBD1, the table's D call, lacks a check against the DNA. TRBV12-2 is an annotated pseudogene. The CDR3 runs 14 residues.

The chain carries TRBV5-5 and TRBJ2-5, with D possibly TRBD2 on 6 matching bases. Germline V gene sequence: CDR1 SGHKS, CDR2 YYEKEE (reference sequence). The CDR3 length is 15 residues. V dropped 0 bases and J dropped 0 bases, with 9 bases sitting between them. In DNA form, the CDR3 reads TGTGCCAGCAGCTTGGTGGCGGGGTACCAAGAGACCCAGTACTTC. This sequence encodes CASSLVAGYQETQYF.

This chain connects TRBV7-2 to TRBJ2-6, with 7 positions matching TRBD2. The CDR3 has 15 amino acids. Germline loops: CDR1 SGHTA, CDR2 FQGNSA. The ends lost 6 bases at V and 4 bases at J; junction bases unmatched: 6. The CDR3 sequence is CASRGAGVGANVLTF. The CDR3 DNA is TGTGCCAGCAGAGGGGCGGGGGTCGGGGCCAACGTCCTGACTTTC. The whole variable domain, filled in from reference TRBV7-2 and TRBJ2-6, reads GAGVSQSPSNKVTEKGKDVELRCDPISGHTALYWYRQSLGQGLEFLIYFQGNSAPDKSGLPSDRFSAERTGGSVSTLTIQRTQQEDSAVYLCASRGAGVGANVLTFGAGSRLTVL.

This sequence joins TRBV7-3 and TRBJ2-3; unclear D gene. Germline-derived CDR1 and CDR2 are SGHTA and FQGTGA. The CDR3 consists of 13 residues. The V and J ends lost 5 bases and 7 bases respectively, with 13 bases between them. The CDR3 DNA follows: TGTGCCAGCAGCCTCCCGGGCGCGAATACGCAGTATTTT. Translation gives CASSLPGANTQYF.

The chain has TRBV6-5 and TRBJ1-1; D might be TRBD1 (6 bases). This CDR3 comprises 15 residues. V lost 3 bases, J lost 1 base, and 12 bases lay in between. Germline V gene data show CDR1 as MNHEY and CDR2 as SVGAGI. As DNA, the CDR3 is TGTGCCAGCAGTTATCGGGGACACAAGAACACTGAAGCTTTCTTT. It translates to CASSYRGHKNTEAFF.

The chain carries TRBV7-2 and TRBJ2-3; D possibly corresponds to TRBD2 (6 bases). V was trimmed by 4 bases and J by 2 bases, leaving 7 bases between them. Per germline, CDR1 SGHTA and CDR2 FQGNSA. The CDR3 contains 13 residues. In DNA, the CDR3 is TGTGCCAGCAGCTCGGGGGTCACAGATACGCAGTATTTT. Amino acids: CASSSGVTDTQYF.